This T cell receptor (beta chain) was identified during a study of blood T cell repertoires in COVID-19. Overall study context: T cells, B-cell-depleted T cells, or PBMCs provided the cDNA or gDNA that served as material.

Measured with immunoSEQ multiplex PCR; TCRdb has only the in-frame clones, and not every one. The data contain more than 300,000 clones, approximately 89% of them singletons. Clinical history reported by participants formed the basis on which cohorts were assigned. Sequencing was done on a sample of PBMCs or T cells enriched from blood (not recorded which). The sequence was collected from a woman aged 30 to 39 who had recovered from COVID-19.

In nucleotides, the CDR3 is TGTGCCAGCTCACCTTGGACACCGAGCTCCTACAATGAGCAGTTCTTC. It yields the protein CASSPWTPSSYNEQFF. The rearrangement joins TRBV18 to TRBJ2-1; D might be TRBD1 (5 bases). Germline-derived CDR1 and CDR2 are KGHSH and LQKENI. Trimming shortened V by 3 bases and J by 0 bases, and 12 bases separated the two germline ends. This CDR3 contains 16 residues.